The entry below describes one T cell receptor (beta chain). Its antigen is unidentified. The V segment lost 1 base and the J segment 4 bases; nucleotides outside the gene matches: 5. The length of the CDR3 is 16 residues. Germline values: CDR1 LGHNA, CDR2 YNFKEQ. TCRdb re-analysed the RT-PCR reads in MiXCR, keeping a single row per CDR3 protein. The table has 450,000 to 600,000 distinct CDR3 sequences, approximately 17% seen once. The data were taken from a study of response to subunit inactivated influenza vaccine. Study observations and caveats: Every seasonal influenza vaccination brings in few new T cells, the authors suggested.

Sequenced material: CD4+ T cells sorted from PBMCs, taken around 25 months after vaccination. The receptor was derived from a man aged 45-69 years who received an inactivated influenza vaccine. This chain uses TRBV4-2 with TRBJ2-1, with 9 bases fitting TRBD1. This CDR3 is CASSQAPQGAYNEQFF. CDR3 bases: TGTGCCAGCAGCCAAGCACCACAGGGGGCATACAATGAGCAGTTCTTC.